This is a list of T cell receptor beta chains from one sample in a study of blood T cell repertoires in COVID-19. The method was immunoSEQ multiplex PCR; TCRdb's version includes in-frame clones alone and lacks a portion of them. This sample has around 380,000 clones, with over 65% found just once. Sequenced: peripheral blood. Receptors were obtained from a human donor with acute or convalescent COVID-19. The donor label of this sample is uncertain. The CDR3 runs from the conserved cysteine through the conserved F or W. The D gene is left open where the match is weak. Not every row has a clone size; where given, it reads once, few, many or a size class.

clone_size,cdr3_length,v_call,j_call,d_call,cdr3_aa,cdr3_nt
-,15,TRBV11-2,TRBJ2-7,-,CASSLGHSPSYEQYF,TGTGCCAGCAGCTTAGGACACAGCCCCAGCTACGAGCAGTACTTC
-,11,TRBV30,TRBJ1-4,-,CAWSSPSLLVF,TGTGCCTGGAGTTCCCCGTCCTTACTTGTTTTT
-,13,TRBV2,TRBJ2-4,-,CASSIALRNIQYF,TGTGCCAGCAGTATCGCACTGCGTAACATTCAGTACTTC
few,16,TRBV2,TRBJ1-2,-,CASRILQGGSSYGYTF,TGTGCCAGCAGGATACTACAGGGAGGGTCAAGCTATGGCTACACCTTC
-,13,TRBV11-2,TRBJ2-5,-,CASSQQGKETQYF,TGTGCCAGCAGCCAACAGGGAAAAGAGACCCAGTACTTC
-,12,TRBV30,TRBJ1-3,-,CAWGRIGNTIYF,TGTGCCTGGGGGCGCATTGGAAACACCATATATTTT
-,16,TRBV28,TRBJ2-2,TRBD1,CASSGVGQPNTGELFF,TGTGCCAGCAGTGGGGTGGGACAGCCGAACACCGGGGAGCTGTTTTTT
few,11,TRBV28,TRBJ2-7,-,CASSLTGNQYF,TGTGCCAGCAGTTTAACAGGGAATCAGTACTTC
-,15,TRBV5-1,TRBJ2-7,TRBD1,CASSLGTGGIYEQYF,TGCGCCAGCAGCTTGGGTACAGGGGGTATCTACGAGCAGTACTTC
once,14,TRBV19,TRBJ2-3,TRBD1,CASRDRGRADTQYF,TGTGCCAGTAGGGACAGGGGGCGAGCAGATACGCAGTATTTT
-,14,TRBV4-1,TRBJ1-5,-,CASSQVGDPQPQHF,TGCGCCAGCAGCCAAGTGGGCGATCCCCAGCCCCAGCATTTT
-,14,TRBV7-8,TRBJ1-1,-,CASSFGESNTEAFF,TGTGCCAGCAGCTTCGGGGAAAGCAACACTGAAGCTTTCTTT
-,13,TRBV4-1,TRBJ1-1,-,CASSQDRSLEAFF,TGCGCCAGCAGCCAAGATCGGAGTTTAGAAGCTTTCTTT
-,14,TRBV3-1/TRBV3-2,TRBJ2-3,-,CASSPRGSTDTQYF,TGTGCCAGCAGCCCGCGGGGAAGCACAGATACGCAGTATTTT
few,13,TRBV28,TRBJ1-2,-,CASSIFRVYGYTF,TGTGCCAGCAGTATCTTCAGGGTCTATGGCTACACCTTC
-,14,TRBV3-1/TRBV3-2,TRBJ1-2,-,CASSDLSGVYGYTF,TGTGCCAGCAGCGACCTATCGGGGGTCTATGGCTACACCTTC
-,12,TRBV29-1,TRBJ1-2,-,CSGGGGSYGYTF,TGCAGCGGTGGGGGGGGTAGCTATGGCTACACCTTC
-,15,TRBV5-8,TRBJ1-1,-,CASSADILPNTEAFF,TGTGCCAGCAGCGCGGACATCTTACCGAACACTGAAGCTTTCTTT
-,15,TRBV6-5,TRBJ2-3,-,CASSYSQPGTDTQYF,TGTGCCAGCAGTTACTCCCAACCCGGGACAGATACGCAGTATTTT
-,14,TRBV7-9,TRBJ2-3,TRBD2,CASSQGLASDTQYF,TGTGCCAGCAGCCAGGGACTAGCTTCAGATACGCAGTATTTT
once,13,TRBV19,TRBJ1-2,-,CASSLGRPDGYTF,TGTGCCAGTAGTCTCGGGAGGCCTGATGGCTACACCTTC
-,17,TRBV19,TRBJ1-4,-,CASSIGHKSAIREKLFF,TGTGCCAGTAGTATAGGACATAAATCGGCGATAAGGGAAAAACTGTTTTTT
-,13,TRBV10-2,TRBJ1-4,-,CASSGQTGEKLFF,TGCGCCAGCAGTGGCCAGACGGGGGAAAAACTGTTTTTT
-,17,TRBV4-1,TRBJ2-5,TRBD1,CASSRTPQGVSGETQYF,TGCGCCAGCAGCCGGACTCCGCAGGGGGTCTCTGGGGAGACCCAGTACTTC
-,15,TRBV3-1/TRBV3-2,TRBJ2-1,-,CASSQAPASYNEQFF,TGTGCCAGCAGCCAGGCTCCCGCCTCCTACAATGAGCAGTTCTTC
-,15,TRBV3-1/TRBV3-2,TRBJ2-4,TRBD2,CASSQGGLRVNIQYF,TGTGCCAGCAGCCAGGGAGGGCTAAGGGTAAACATTCAGTACTTC
-,16,TRBV9,TRBJ2-1,-,CASSVGMAGSYNEQFF,TGTGCCAGCAGCGTAGGCATGGCGGGCTCCTACAATGAGCAGTTCTTC